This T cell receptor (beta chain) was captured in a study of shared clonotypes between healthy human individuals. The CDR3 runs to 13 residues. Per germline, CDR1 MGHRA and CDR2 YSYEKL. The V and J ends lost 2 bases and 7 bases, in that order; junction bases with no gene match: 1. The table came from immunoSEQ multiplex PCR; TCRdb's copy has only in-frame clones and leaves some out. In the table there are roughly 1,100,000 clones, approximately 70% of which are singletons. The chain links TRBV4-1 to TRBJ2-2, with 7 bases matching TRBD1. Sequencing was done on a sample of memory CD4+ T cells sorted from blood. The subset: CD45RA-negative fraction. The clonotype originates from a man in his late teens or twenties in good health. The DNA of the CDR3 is TGCGCCAGCAGCCAAACAGGGGTCGGGGAGCTGTTTTTT. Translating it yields CASSQTGVGELFF.